This T cell receptor beta chain appears in the sequencing data of a study of human T cells and chemical hapten exposure. This clonotype was seen more than once but under ten times. Its antigen remains unknown. Study-wide findings and caveats: The formation of large CDR3 similarity clusters by expanded TCRs significantly exceeded that of controls. DPC sensitization did not alter TCRs above 1 in 1000 frequency.

What the library attached to individual cDNA molecules were unique molecular identifiers. Using its own MiXCR run on the RACE reads, TCRdb lists one record per CDR3 protein. Here the sample spans roughly 96,000 distinct CDR3 sequences, 9% to 9.5% being singletons. As for time point: patch test 2, 6 weeks after DPC sensitization. Treatment noted: therapeutic diphenylcyclopropenone sensitization with weekly scalp DPC. The CDR3 contains 15 residues. V was shortened by 6 bases and J by 2 bases, with 13 bases between the two germline ends. In germline, CDR1 is LGHNA, CDR2 YNFKEQ. Sequencing was performed on whole blood, taken in connection with sensitization to the hapten diphenylcyclopropenone (DPC). The V call is TRBV4-2, the J call TRBJ2-2; the D gene is possibly TRBD2 (6 bases). This sequence originates from a woman in her thirties or forties with alopecia areata. Some clones in this sample may be carry-over from other donors' samples. As DNA, the CDR3 is TGTGCCAGCAGAACGGGACTGGGAAACACCGGGGAGCTGTTTTTT. Translation gives CASRTGLGNTGELFF.